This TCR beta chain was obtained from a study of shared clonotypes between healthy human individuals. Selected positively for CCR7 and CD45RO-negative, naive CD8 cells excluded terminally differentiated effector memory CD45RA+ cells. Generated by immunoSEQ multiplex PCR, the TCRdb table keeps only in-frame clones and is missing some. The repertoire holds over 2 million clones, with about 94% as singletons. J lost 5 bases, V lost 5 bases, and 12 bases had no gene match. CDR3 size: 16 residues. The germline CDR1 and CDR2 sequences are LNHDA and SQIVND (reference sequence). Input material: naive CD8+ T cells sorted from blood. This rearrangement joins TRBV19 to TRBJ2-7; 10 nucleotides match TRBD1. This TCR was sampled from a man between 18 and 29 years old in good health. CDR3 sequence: CASSPISGTGENEQYF. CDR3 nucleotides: TGTGCCAGTAGTCCGATTTCGGGGACAGGGGAAAACGAGCAGTACTTC.